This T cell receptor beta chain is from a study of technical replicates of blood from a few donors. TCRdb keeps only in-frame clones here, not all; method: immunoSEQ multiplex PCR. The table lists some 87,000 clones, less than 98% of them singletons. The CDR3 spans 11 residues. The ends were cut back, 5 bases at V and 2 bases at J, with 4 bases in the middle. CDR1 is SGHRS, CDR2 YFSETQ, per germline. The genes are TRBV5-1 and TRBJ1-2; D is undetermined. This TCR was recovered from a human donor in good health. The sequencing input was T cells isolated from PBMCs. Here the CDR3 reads CASRANYGYTF. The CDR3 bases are TGCGCCAGCAGGGCCAACTATGGCTACACCTTC.